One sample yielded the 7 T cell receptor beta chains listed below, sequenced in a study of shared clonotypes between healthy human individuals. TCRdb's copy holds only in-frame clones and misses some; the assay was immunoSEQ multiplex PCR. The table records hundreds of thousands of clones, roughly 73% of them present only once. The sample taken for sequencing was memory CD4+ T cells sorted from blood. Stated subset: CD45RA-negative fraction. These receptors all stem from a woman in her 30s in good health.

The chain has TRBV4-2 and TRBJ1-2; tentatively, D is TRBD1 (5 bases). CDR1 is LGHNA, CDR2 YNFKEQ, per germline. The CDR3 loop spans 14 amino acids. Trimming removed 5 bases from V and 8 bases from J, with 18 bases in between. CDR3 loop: CASSVGTSREGYTF. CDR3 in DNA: TGTGCCAGCAGCGTGGGGACGTCCAGGGAGGGCTACACCTTC.

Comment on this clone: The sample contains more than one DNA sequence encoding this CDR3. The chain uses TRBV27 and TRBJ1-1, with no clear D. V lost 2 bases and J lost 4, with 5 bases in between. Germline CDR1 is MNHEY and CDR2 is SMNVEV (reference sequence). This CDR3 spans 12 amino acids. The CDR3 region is CASSLRGTEAFF. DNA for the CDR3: TGTGCCAGCAGTTTAAGAGGCACTGAAGCTTTCTTT.

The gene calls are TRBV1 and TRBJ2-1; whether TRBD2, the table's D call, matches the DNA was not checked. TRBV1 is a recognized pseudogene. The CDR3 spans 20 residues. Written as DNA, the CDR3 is TGCACCAGCAGCCATCCCGGGACTAGCGGCCTTATGGACTCCTACAATGAGCAGTTCTTC. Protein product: CTSSHPGTSGLMDSYNEQFF.

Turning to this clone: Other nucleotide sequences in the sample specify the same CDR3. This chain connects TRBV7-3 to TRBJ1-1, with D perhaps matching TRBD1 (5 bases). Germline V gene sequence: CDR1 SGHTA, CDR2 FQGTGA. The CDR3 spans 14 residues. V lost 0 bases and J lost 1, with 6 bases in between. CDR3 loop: CASSLTGGNTEAFF. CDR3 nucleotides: TGTGCCAGCAGCTTAACGGGGGGGAACACTGAAGCTTTCTTT.

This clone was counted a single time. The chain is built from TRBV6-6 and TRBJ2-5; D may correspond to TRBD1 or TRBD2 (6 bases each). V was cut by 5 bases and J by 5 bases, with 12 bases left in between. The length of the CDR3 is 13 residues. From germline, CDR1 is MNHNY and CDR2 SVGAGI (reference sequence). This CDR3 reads CASSQGGFETQYF. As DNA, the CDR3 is TGTGCCAGCAGTCAAGGGGGGTTCGAGACCCAGTACTTC.

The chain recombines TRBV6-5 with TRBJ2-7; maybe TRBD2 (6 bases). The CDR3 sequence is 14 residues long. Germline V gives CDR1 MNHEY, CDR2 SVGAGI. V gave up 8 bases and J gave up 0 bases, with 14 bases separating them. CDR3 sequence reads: CASRLGDYSYEQYF. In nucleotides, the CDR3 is TGTGCCAGCCGACTAGGTGATTACTCCTACGAGCAGTACTTC.

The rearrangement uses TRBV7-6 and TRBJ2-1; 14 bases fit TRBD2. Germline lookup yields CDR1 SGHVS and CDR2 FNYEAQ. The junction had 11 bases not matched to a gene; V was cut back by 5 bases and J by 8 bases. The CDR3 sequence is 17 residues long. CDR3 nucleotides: TGTGCCAGCAGCCCGAACCCCGGGACTAGCGGGAGAGATGAGCAGTTCTTC. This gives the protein CASSPNPGTSGRDEQFF.